These 29 T cell receptor beta chains were sequenced from one sample in a study of blood T cells in healthy people across ages. Sample-barcoded 5' priming and a J-beta primer mix drove a second PCR of about 6 to 12 cycles. Each CDR3 protein gets one entry after TCRdb re-called the 5' RACE reads with MiXCR. The sample holds around 800,000 distinct CDR3 sequences, roughly 60% seen once. Material: blood. These receptors came from a man younger than 45 in good health.

This clonotype was detected a few times. CDR3 nucleotides: TGTGCCAGCAGCCCCTCAGTGAGCTCTGGGGCCAACGTCCTGACTTTC. It specifies CASSPSVSSGANVLTF. The V gene is TRBV7-2, the J gene TRBJ2-6, with D uncertain. The CDR3 contains 16 residues. Germline assignment: CDR1 SGHTA and CDR2 FQGNSA. V shed 5 bases and J shed 0 bases, with 11 bases lying between them.

The chain is built from TRBV28 and TRBJ2-1; D call uncertain. The V and J ends lost 6 bases and 10 bases respectively, with 10 bases between them. The CDR3 runs to 11 residues. CDR1 is MDHEN, CDR2 SYDVKM, per germline. DNA for the CDR3: TGTGCCAGCAGAGGAACGAGAGAGCAGTTCTTC. Its translation is CASRGTREQFF.

Points on this clonotype: At one boundary the junction diverges from the germline segment, which might be a read error. The chain has TRBV28 and TRBJ2-5, with 7 bases lining up with TRBD1. This CDR3 has 14 residues. Germline V gives CDR1 MDHEN, CDR2 SYDVKM. CDR3 loop: CASSRDSPQESQYF. The DNA for the CDR3 is TGTGCCAGCAGCCGGGACAGCCCGCAAGAGAGCCAGTACTTC. Complete variable domain (other parts from reference TRBV28 and TRBJ2-5): DVKVTQSSRYLVKRTGEKVFLECVQDMDHENMFWYRQDPGLGLRLIYFSYDVKMKEKGDIPEGYSVSREKKERFSLILESASTNQTSMYLCASSRDSPQESQYFGPGTRLLVL.

The V and J genes are TRBV4-3 and TRBJ2-1, with TRBD2 matching 7 bases. In germline, CDR1 is LGHNA, CDR2 YSLEER. V shed 1 base and J 5 bases; nucleotides not matched to a gene: 11. CDR3 length equals 17 residues. CDR3 residues: CASSQVYGGETHNEQFF. DNA of the CDR3: TGCGCCAGCAGCCAAGTCTATGGGGGGGAGACCCACAATGAGCAGTTCTTC.

The CDR3 DNA reads as TGCGCCAGCAGCCAAGACCTGTGGGTCAGGGCTGGGGAGACCCAGTACTTC. Its translation is CASSQDLWVRAGETQYF. The rearrangement joins TRBV4-3 to TRBJ2-5, with a tentative D call TRBD1 (5 bases). The V end lost 0 bases, the J end lost 5 bases, and 19 bases lay between the germline ends. This CDR3 is built from 17 residues. Looked up from germline, CDR1 is LGHNA and CDR2 is YSLEER.

The chain joins TRBV20-1 to TRBJ2-5, with D possibly called TRBD1 or TRBD2 (6 bases each). The J call is doubtful: the DNA matches TRBJ2-7 better. Germline loops: CDR1 DFQATT, CDR2 SNEGSKA (reference sequence). There are 14 residues in the CDR3. The CDR3 bases are TGCAGTGCTTCTTTAACACAGGGACTCTACGAGCAGTACTTC. It yields the protein CSASLTQGLYEQYF.

J is TRBJ2-1 and V is TRBV7-8; D unclear. Germline V gene lookup returns CDR1 SGHVS and CDR2 FQNEAQ. CDR3 length: 16 residues. The germline V and J ends were trimmed by 4 bases and 0 bases, with 13 bases remaining between them. CDR3 in amino acids: CASSSVSGVSYNEQFF. In DNA, the CDR3 is TGTGCCAGCAGCTCTGTTTCCGGTGTCTCCTACAATGAGCAGTTCTTC.

This chain links TRBV12-3 or TRBV12-4 with TRBJ2-1; no reliable D call. V shed 3 bases and J shed 8 bases, with 14 bases lying between them. The CDR3 is 14 amino acids. The CDR3 loop reads CASSFSWKSDEQFF. The CDR3, as DNA: TGTGCCAGCAGTTTCAGCTGGAAGTCGGATGAGCAGTTCTTC.

This clonotype has just one count. The chain has TRBV4-3 and TRBJ2-1; 9 nucleotides match TRBD2. The trim removed 1 base at V and 4 bases at J, leaving 20 bases unmatched. Per germline, CDR1 LGHNA and CDR2 YSLEER. This CDR3 region has 21 residues. The CDR3 DNA is TGCGCCAGCAGCCAAGGAACGGGGCGCAGTCAAGCGGGGGGCATATACAATGAGCAGTTCTTC. It translates to CASSQGTGRSQAGGIYNEQFF.

This clonotype was detected only once. The J gene is TRBJ2-3, the V gene TRBV10-3; tentatively, D is TRBD2 (5 bases). The germline V and J ends were trimmed by 3 bases and 2 bases, with 9 bases remaining between them. The CDR3 is 14 amino acids. Germline V CDR1 and CDR2: ENHRY, SYGVKD. The CDR3 nucleotides read TGTGCCATCAGTGACGGGATCTACACAGATACGCAGTATTTT. It codes for CAISDGIYTDTQYF.

The genes are TRBV7-2 and TRBJ2-5, with 9 nucleotides matching TRBD1. There are 13 residues in the CDR3. With 4 bases clipped from V and 7 bases from J, the junction kept 4 bases outside the gene matches. CDR1 and CDR2 (germline): SGHTA, FQGNSA. The CDR3 sequence: CASSSRTGVTQYF. DNA of the CDR3: TGTGCCAGCAGCTCCCGGACAGGGGTGACCCAGTACTTC. The full variable domain, its missing parts supplied by reference TRBV7-2 and TRBJ2-5, is GAGVSQSPSNKVTEKGKDVELRCDPISGHTALYWYRQSLGQGLEFLIYFQGNSAPDKSGLPSDRFSAERTGGSVSTLTIQRTQQEDSAVYLCASSSRTGVTQYFGPGTRLLVL.

V and J are TRBV11-2 and TRBJ2-1, with 8 bases matching TRBD2. The CDR3 spans 15 residues. The trim removed 3 bases at V and 8 bases at J, leaving 9 bases unmatched. CDR1 is SGHAT and CDR2 is FQNNGV in the germline V gene. The CDR3 loop reads CASSFAGGSFYEQFF. CDR3 DNA: TGTGCCAGCAGCTTTGCGGGGGGCTCATTTTATGAGCAGTTCTTC.

This clonotype was detected only a few times. The rearrangement links TRBV9 to TRBJ1-2; D may be TRBD1 (6 bases). The germline V and J ends were trimmed by 3 bases and 8 bases, with 11 bases remaining between them. The CDR3 contains 12 residues. CDR1 and CDR2 from the germline V gene are SGDLS and YYNGEE. The CDR3 here is CASSAGQLGYTF. CDR3 bases: TGTGCCAGCAGCGCGGGACAACTCGGCTACACCTTC.

This clonotype was seen more than once but under ten times. The chain uses TRBV20-1 and TRBJ2-3; D is perhaps TRBD2 (5 bases). The CDR3 consists of 14 residues. Germline loops: CDR1 DFQATT, CDR2 SNEGSKA (reference sequence). V was pared by 1 base and J by 2 bases, with 10 bases between. CDR3 region: CSARVQRPTDTQYF. Written as DNA, the CDR3 is TGCAGTGCTAGAGTGCAGCGGCCCACAGATACGCAGTATTTT.

V is TRBV15 and J is TRBJ1-4; D uncertain. The CDR3 consists of 16 residues. V lost 0 bases and J 8 bases, leaving 16 bases between the germline ends. Germline V gives CDR1 LNHNV, CDR2 YYDKDF (reference sequence). Here the CDR3 reads CATSRDLHVGAEKLFF. The CDR3 bases are TGTGCCACCAGCAGAGATCTCCATGTGGGTGCGGAAAAACTGTTTTTT.

The chain carries TRBV7-2 and TRBJ1-5; D ambiguous. The germline V gene encodes CDR1 SGHTA and CDR2 FQGNSA. The V and J ends lost 5 bases and 3 bases respectively, with 5 bases between them. This CDR3 region has 12 residues. The CDR3 DNA sequence: TGTGCCAGCAGCAGCTACAATCAGCCCCAGCATTTT. Amino acid sequence: CASSSYNQPQHF. Full variable domain (outside the CDR3, taken from reference TRBV7-2 and TRBJ1-5): GAGVSQSPSNKVTEKGKDVELRCDPISGHTALYWYRQSLGQGLEFLIYFQGNSAPDKSGLPSDRFSAERTGGSVSTLTIQRTQQEDSAVYLCASSSYNQPQHFGDGTRLSIL.

The chain has TRBV14 and TRBJ2-1; TRBD1 aligns across 11 bases. Germline V gene data show CDR1 as SGHDN and CDR2 as FVKESK. The CDR3 is made up of 16 amino acids. V was clipped by 4 bases and J by 7 bases; unmatched bases: 9. CDR3 protein: CASSPYPGQGVNEQFF. CDR3 bases: TGTGCCAGCAGCCCATATCCGGGACAGGGGGTTAATGAGCAGTTCTTC.

The V call is TRBV29-1, the J call TRBJ1-1, with no clear D. CDR3 length equals 16 residues. From germline, CDR1 is SQVTM and CDR2 ANQGSEA. Trimming stripped 5 bases from V and 1 base from J, with 20 bases between. The CDR3 DNA is TGCAGCGTTTGGGGTCGGCGAAAGGAGGAGAACACTGAAGCTTTCTTT. It specifies CSVWGRRKEENTEAFF. The full variable domain, rest sourced from reference TRBV29-1 and TRBJ1-1, is SAVISQKPSRDICQRGTSLTIQCQVDSQVTMMFWYRQQPGQSLTLIATANQGSEATYESGFVIDKFPISRPNLTFSTLTVSNMSPEDSSIYLCSVWGRRKEENTEAFFGQGTRLTVV.

The chain combines TRBV13 with TRBJ2-1, with TRBD1 identical over 8 bases. CDR3 length equals 15 residues. The junction had 8 bases not matched to a gene; V was cut back by 5 bases and J by 5 bases. Germline V CDR1 and CDR2: PRHDT, FYEKMQ (reference sequence). The CDR3 region is CASSRPGGIDNEQFF. The CDR3 DNA sequence: TGTGCCAGCAGCCGTCCAGGGGGCATCGACAATGAGCAGTTCTTC.

This clonotype was observed a few times. The CDR3 here is CASSQERAGAFNNEQFF. The DNA of the CDR3 is TGTGCCAGCAGCCAAGAACGTGCGGGGGCCTTCAACAATGAGCAGTTCTTC. This rearrangement joins TRBV4-2 to TRBJ2-1; possibly TRBD2 for D (7 bases). Germline V gene lookup returns CDR1 LGHNA and CDR2 YNFKEQ. V was cut by 0 bases and J by 5 bases, with 17 bases left in between. The CDR3 extends over 17 amino acids.

Of note for this clonotype: Its ends do not fully match the called genes, so a read error is possible. The chain recombines TRBV3-1 with TRBJ1-5, with 7 positions matching TRBD1. CDR1 and CDR2 from the germline V gene are LGHDT and YNNKEL (reference sequence). The CDR3 totals 14 residues. This chain's CDR3 is CASSTTGANRPQHF. The CDR3 region has the DNA TGTGCCAGCAGCACAACAGGGGCAAATCGGCCCCAGCATTTT.

The rearrangement links TRBV7-2 to TRBJ2-3; 12 positions agree with TRBD2. Germline V lookup: CDR1 SGHTA, CDR2 FQGNSA. This CDR3 has 16 residues. Trimming cost V 5 bases and J 7 bases; bases outside gene matches: 10. The CDR3 spells CASSTLAGGPGHTQYF. CDR3 DNA sequence: TGTGCCAGCAGCACCCTAGCGGGGGGGCCGGGACATACGCAGTATTTT.

This chain uses TRBV29-1 with TRBJ2-1; 8 bases match TRBD1. Germline-derived CDR1 and CDR2 are SQVTM and ANQGSEA. The CDR3 is 14 residues long. V was clipped by 7 bases and J by 3 bases; unmatched bases: 8. The CDR3 DNA reads TGCAGCGGGAAGGACAGGGTCAACTACAATGAGCAGTTCTTC. Its protein is CSGKDRVNYNEQFF.

This clonotype was detected a few times. Mismatch with germline at one junction end may stem from a read error. The chain recombines TRBV2 with TRBJ2-1; TRBD1 might be the D (6 bases). Germline CDR1 SNHLY, CDR2 FYNNEI. The CDR3 is 14 amino acids. The CDR3 sequence is CASIWTESYNEQFF. In nucleotides, the CDR3 is TGTGCCAGCATTTGGACAGAATCCTACAATGAGCAGTTTTTC.

This chain links TRBV10-3 with TRBJ2-1; TRBD2 aligns across 11 bases. Germline CDR1 reads ENHRY; CDR2 reads SYGVKD. V was clipped by 4 bases and J by 7 bases; unmatched bases: 6. The CDR3 runs to 15 residues. The CDR3 reads CAISGSGGARNEQFF. CDR3 coding DNA: TGTGCCATCAGTGGTAGCGGGGGGGCACGTAATGAGCAGTTCTTC.

Worth noting for this clonotype: An end of the junction does not agree with germline; a read error may underlie this. J is TRBJ2-4 and V is TRBV20-1; D is undetermined. CDR1 DFQATT and CDR2 SNEGSKA come from the germline V gene (reference sequence). This CDR3 contains 16 residues. The CDR3 here is CSAYYLRLLAKNIQYF. CDR3 coding DNA: TGTAGTGCTTACTACCTTCGATTACTAGCCAAAAACATTCAGTACTTC.

This rearrangement joins TRBV5-1 to TRBJ1-2; D not resolved. Germline CDR1 SGHRS, CDR2 YFSETQ. V was cut by 0 bases and J by 2 bases, with 11 bases left in between. The CDR3 spans 15 residues. The CDR3 nucleotides are TGCGCCAGCAGCTTGGATGTAGGGAGCAACTATGGCTACACCTTC. Amino acids: CASSLDVGSNYGYTF.

The gene calls are TRBV3-1 and TRBJ2-7; no reliable D call. The CDR3 is 14 amino acids. V was clipped by 3 bases and J by 2 bases, with 11 bases between them. Germline CDR1 is LGHDT and CDR2 is YNNKEL (reference sequence). In DNA form, the CDR3 reads TGTGCCAGCAGCCATCTCTCCCACCCCTACGAGCAGTACTTC. Its protein product is CASSHLSHPYEQYF.

This chain uses TRBV6-5 with TRBJ2-4, with D perhaps matching TRBD1 (6 bases). The J call may be incorrect, as the DNA end agrees better with TRBJ2-7. In germline, CDR1 is MNHEY, CDR2 SVGAGI. This CDR3 region has 13 residues. The CDR3 loop is CATERPGAHEQYF. The CDR3 coding sequence is TGTGCCACCGAAAGACCAGGGGCCCACGAGCAGTACTTC.